Here is one TCR beta chain with its context. The data belong to a study of blood T cell repertoires in COVID-19. Study-level background: The United States, Italy and Spain provided the acute and convalescent COVID-19 samples.

The CDR3 loop spans 16 amino acids. Trimming at V came to 0 bases and at J to 3 bases, leaving 8 bases not matched to a gene. Germline-derived CDR1 and CDR2 are LGHDT and YNNKEL (reference sequence). TCRdb keeps only in-frame clones here, not all; method: immunoSEQ multiplex PCR. The sample records roughly 330,000 clones, about 82% being singletons. This chain uses TRBV3-1 (or the pseudogene TRBV3-2) with TRBJ2-7; 7 bases line up with TRBD1. Material for sequencing was peripheral blood. This receptor was obtained from a woman in her 50s with acute or convalescent COVID-19. CDR3 bases: TGTGCCAGCAGCCAAGACGACAGGGTCCCCCTCTACGAGCAGTACTTC. Amino acid sequence: CASSQDDRVPLYEQYF.